The clone carrying this T cell receptor (beta chain) was counted many times. Antigen: not known. Healthy Caucasians were all of the donors. The sample originates from a study of identical twins. TCRdb reprocessed the 5' RACE reads with MiXCR, giving one entry per CDR3 protein. The sample yields 270,000 or so distinct CDR3 sequences, about 8.9% seen once. Study conclusions and caveats: Modeled out-of-frame TCR alpha sharing in monozygotic twins fell below observed levels.

The CDR3 sequence is 15 residues long. Trimming cost V 1 base and J 4 bases, with 13 bases left between them. Germline V gives CDR1 LGHNA, CDR2 YNFKEQ. This sample also belongs to another study, concerning yellow fever vaccine responses in identical twins.

The sequencing sample was made of CD8+ T cells sorted from blood. This sequence was found in a woman aged 18-29 years in good health. The rearrangement joins TRBV4-2 to TRBJ2-5; D perhaps matches TRBD2 (5 bases). The CDR3, as DNA: TGTGCCAGCAGCCAAGTGGCGGGCGGCGGAGAGACCCAGTACTTC. It encodes CASSQVAGGGETQYF.